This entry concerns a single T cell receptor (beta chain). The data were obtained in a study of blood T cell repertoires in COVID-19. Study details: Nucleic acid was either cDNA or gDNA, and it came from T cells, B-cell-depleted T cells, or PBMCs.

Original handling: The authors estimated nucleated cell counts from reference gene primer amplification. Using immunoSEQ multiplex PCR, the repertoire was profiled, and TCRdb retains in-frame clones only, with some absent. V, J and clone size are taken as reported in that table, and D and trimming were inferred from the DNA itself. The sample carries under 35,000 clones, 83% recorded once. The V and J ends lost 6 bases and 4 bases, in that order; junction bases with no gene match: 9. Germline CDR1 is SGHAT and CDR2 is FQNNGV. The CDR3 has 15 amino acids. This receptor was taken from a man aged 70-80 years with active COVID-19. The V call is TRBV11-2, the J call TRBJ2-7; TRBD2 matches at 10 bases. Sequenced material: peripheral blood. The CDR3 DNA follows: TGTGCCAGCAGTCTAGCCCTAGCGGGAGCGTACGAGCAGTACTTC. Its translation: CASSLALAGAYEQYF.